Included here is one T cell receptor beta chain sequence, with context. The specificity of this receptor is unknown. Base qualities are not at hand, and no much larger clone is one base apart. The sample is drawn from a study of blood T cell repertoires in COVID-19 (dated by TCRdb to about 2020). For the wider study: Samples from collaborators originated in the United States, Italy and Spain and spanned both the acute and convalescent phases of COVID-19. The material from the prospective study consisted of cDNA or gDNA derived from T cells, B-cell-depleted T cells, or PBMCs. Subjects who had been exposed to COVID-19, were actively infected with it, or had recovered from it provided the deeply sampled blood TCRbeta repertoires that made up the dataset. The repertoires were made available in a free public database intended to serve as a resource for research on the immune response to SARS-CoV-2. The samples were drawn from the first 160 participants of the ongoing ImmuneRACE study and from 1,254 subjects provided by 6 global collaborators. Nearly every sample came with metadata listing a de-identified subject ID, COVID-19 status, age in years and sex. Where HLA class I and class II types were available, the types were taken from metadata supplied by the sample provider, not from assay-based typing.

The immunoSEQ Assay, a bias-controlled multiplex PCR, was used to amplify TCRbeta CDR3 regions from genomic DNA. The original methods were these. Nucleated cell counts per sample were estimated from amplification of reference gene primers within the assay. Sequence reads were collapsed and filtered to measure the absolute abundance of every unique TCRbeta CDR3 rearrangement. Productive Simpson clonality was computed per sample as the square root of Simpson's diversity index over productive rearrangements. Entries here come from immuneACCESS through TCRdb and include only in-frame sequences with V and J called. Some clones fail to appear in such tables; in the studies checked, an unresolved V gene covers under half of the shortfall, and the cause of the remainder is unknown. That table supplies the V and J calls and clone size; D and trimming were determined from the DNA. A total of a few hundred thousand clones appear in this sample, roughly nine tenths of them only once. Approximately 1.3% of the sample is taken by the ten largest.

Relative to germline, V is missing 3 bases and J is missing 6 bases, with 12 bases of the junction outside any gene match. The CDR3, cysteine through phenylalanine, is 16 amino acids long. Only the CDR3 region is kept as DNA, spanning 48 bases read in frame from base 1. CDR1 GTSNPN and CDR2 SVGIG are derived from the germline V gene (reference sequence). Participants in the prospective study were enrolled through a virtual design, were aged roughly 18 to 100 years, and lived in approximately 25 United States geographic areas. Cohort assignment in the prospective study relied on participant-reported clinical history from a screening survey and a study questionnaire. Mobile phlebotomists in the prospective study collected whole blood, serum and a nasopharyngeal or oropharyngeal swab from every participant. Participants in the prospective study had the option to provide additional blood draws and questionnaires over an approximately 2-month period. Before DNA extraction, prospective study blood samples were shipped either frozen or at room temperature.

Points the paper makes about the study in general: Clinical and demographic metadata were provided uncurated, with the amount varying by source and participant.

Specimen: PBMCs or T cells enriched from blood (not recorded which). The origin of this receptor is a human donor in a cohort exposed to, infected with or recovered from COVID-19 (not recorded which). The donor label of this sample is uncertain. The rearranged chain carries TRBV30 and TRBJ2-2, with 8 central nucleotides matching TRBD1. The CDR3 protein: CAWRFPRGLFAGELFF. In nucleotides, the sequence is TGTGCCTGGAGATTCCCCAGGGGGCTTTTCGCCGGGGAGCTGTTTTTT.